A single T cell receptor (beta chain) is shown here with its context. The antigen is undetermined. PCR was performed using 60 Vbeta and 13 Jbeta primers. This table comes from immunoSEQ multiplex PCR, and its TCRdb copy is limited to in-frame clones, with some not included. Here the sample spans 130,000 to 150,000 clones, 75% to 80% being singletons. V was pared by 3 bases and J by 4 bases, with 12 bases between. The germline V gene encodes CDR1 MNHEY and CDR2 SMNVEV (reference sequence). This CDR3 spans 14 amino acids. The sample comes from a study of cytomegalovirus exposure and HLA in healthy donors. Findings and caveats of the study: Upon later analysis, HLA-associated TCR beta chains proved more clonally expanded than other, equally common chains. In most subjects, TCR beta sequences reportedly gave accurate predictions of HLA-A and HLA-B alleles.

This cohort consisted of healthy bone marrow donors. The TCR was taken from a man between 18 and 29 years old in good health and CMV-seronegative. The gene calls are TRBV27 and TRBJ1-1, with unresolved D. What was sequenced was PBMCs. The CDR3 DNA follows: TGTGCCAGCAGTTTCCCGGGAGGGAGCACTGAAGCTTTCTTT. It is translated as CASSFPGGSTEAFF.